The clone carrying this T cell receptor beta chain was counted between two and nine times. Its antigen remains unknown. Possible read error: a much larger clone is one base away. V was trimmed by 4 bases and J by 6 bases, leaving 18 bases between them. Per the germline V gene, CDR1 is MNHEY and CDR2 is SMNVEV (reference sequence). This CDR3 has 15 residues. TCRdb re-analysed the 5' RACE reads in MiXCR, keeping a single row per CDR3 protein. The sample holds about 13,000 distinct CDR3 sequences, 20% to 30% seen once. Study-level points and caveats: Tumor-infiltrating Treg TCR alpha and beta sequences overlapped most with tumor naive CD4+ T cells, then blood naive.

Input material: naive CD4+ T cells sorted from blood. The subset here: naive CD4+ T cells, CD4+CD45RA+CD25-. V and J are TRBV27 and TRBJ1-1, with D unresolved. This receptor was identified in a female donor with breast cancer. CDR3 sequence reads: CASSSLQPGPPEAFF. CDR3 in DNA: TGTGCCAGCAGTTCGCTTCAACCCGGGCCCCCTGAAGCTTTCTTT.